This T cell receptor beta chain was identified during a study of T-cell reconstitution after alpha-beta-depleted transplantation in children. Construction of the TCRbeta library involved unique molecular identifiers. TCRdb reprocessed the PCR reads with MiXCR, giving one entry per CDR3 protein. Found here are some 590,000 distinct CDR3 sequences, over 9.5% of them singletons; the top ten hold 4% to 5%. This clonotype was seen more than once but under ten times. This CDR3 comprises 15 residues. Deletions cut 0 bases from V and 6 bases from J, with 16 bases between. Germline V gives CDR1 SGDLS, CDR2 YYNGEE.

The material was PBMCs from the stem cell graft donor, obtained from the stem cell graft. The sequence derives from a human donor who donated a stem cell graft to a child with acute myeloid leukemia. The V gene is TRBV9, the J gene TRBJ2-7; TRBD2 is a possible D gene (6 bases). CDR3 in amino acids: CASSVGDFPLGEQYF. The DNA of the CDR3 is TGTGCCAGCAGCGTAGGGGACTTCCCCCTTGGCGAGCAGTACTTC.